This TCR beta chain was captured in a study of cytomegalovirus exposure and HLA in healthy donors. This clone occurred once. A multiplex PCR was run with 60 Vbeta primers and 13 Jbeta primers. The method was immunoSEQ multiplex PCR; TCRdb's version includes in-frame clones alone and lacks a portion of them. The table shows 65,000 to 95,000 clones, with roughly 79% occurring only once. CDR3 length: 14 amino acids. Trimming took 6 bases from V and 6 from J, leaving 17 bases between them. The germline V gene has CDR1 MNHEY and CDR2 SVGAGI. This TCR was sampled from a male donor in good health and CMV-seropositive. The gene calls are TRBV6-5 and TRBJ1-1, with D maybe TRBD1 (5 bases). Specimen: PBMCs. CDR3 sequence: CASSYHPRDAEAFF. DNA for the CDR3: TGTGCCAGCAGCTACCACCCGCGGGACGCTGAAGCTTTCTTT.